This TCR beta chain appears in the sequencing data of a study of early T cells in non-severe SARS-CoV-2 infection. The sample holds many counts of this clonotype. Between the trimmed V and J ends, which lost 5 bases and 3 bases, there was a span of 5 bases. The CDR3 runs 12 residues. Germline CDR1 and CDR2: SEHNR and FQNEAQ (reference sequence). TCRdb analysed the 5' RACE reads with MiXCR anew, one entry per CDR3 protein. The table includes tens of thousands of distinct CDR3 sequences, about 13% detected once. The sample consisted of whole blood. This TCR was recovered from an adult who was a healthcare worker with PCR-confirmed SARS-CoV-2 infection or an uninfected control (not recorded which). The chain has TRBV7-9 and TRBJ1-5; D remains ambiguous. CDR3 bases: TGTGCCAGCAGCACAAACAATCAGCCCCAGCATTTT. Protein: CASSTNNQPQHF.